The sequence of this T cell receptor beta chain was determined in a study of graft-versus-host responses after intestinal transplantation. Study-wide results and limits: Researchers found peak circulating GvH clone levels linked to early post-transplant HvG declines.

The CDR3 runs 14 residues. CDR1 is SGDLS, CDR2 YYNGEE, per germline. V shed 0 bases and J 6 bases; nucleotides not matched to a gene: 2. Comments on this clone: The target antigen is unknown.

The method was immunoSEQ multiplex PCR; TCRdb's version includes in-frame clones alone and lacks a portion of them. The sample lists tens of thousands of clones, 70% to 90% occurring once. The input for sequencing was PBMCs, taken 26 days after transplant. The TCR originated in a human patient who received an intestinal transplant, so some T cells may come from the graft donor. V is TRBV9 and J is TRBJ2-3; 9 nucleotides align to TRBD2. The DNA for the CDR3 is TGTGCCAGCAGCGTAGATACTAGCGGGGATACGCAGTATTTT. Its protein product is CASSVDTSGDTQYF.